The T cell receptor (beta chain) described here comes from a study of blood T cells in healthy people across ages. It was with a sample-barcoded 5' primer and a J-beta primer mix that a second PCR of about 6 to 12 cycles was run. Tagging of each cDNA molecule was performed by a template-switch adaptor with 12 random nucleotides. TCRdb used MiXCR to reprocess the 5' RACE reads, holding one entry per CDR3 protein. The sample has under 1,000,000 distinct CDR3 sequences; around 45% are singletons. With respect to this clonotype: This sequence may be a read error, since a much larger clone differs from it by one base.

Germline V gene data show CDR1 as SEHNR and CDR2 as FQNEAQ (reference sequence). V dropped 3 bases and J dropped 1 base, with 11 bases sitting between them. The CDR3 totals 15 residues. V is TRBV7-9 and J is TRBJ2-3; TRBD1 or TRBD2 may be the D gene (5 bases each). The TCR originated in a man aged 80 or over in good health. Sequencing was done on a sample of blood. For the CDR3, the DNA is TGTGCCAGCAGCTTGGGACGAGATCGCACAGATACGCAGTATTTT. Translating gives CASSLGRDRTDTQYF.